Described below is a single T cell receptor (beta chain) sequence and its context. It lacks a known antigen. One base away there is no much larger clone; base qualities are not given. Libraries were built with 5' RACE. The instrument given in TCRdb is Illumina HiSeq 2500. A second PCR of roughly 6 to 11 cycles was performed with a sample-barcoded 5' primer and a J-beta primer mix. A unique molecular identifier was introduced onto each TCR beta cDNA molecule by a template-switch 5' adaptor carrying 12 random nucleotides. Each sample yielded at least 3 million CDR3-containing paired-end reads. First-strand cDNA synthesis was performed from all RNA using the Mint cDNA synthesis kit, with priming by a TRBC-specific oligonucleotide. After uracil-DNA glycosylase treatment, a first 18-cycle PCR used universal primers M1SS and BC2_uni_R on all cDNA. The published analysis was carried out like this. For normalization, 1 million high-quality reads, each with a distinct molecular identifier, were randomly selected from each sample. Reads sharing molecular identifiers were discarded rather than binned into consensus sequences. CDR3 identification, clonotype clustering and error correction used MiTCR with a Q25 quality threshold and the strictest error-elimination algorithm. A nonparametric unseen species model with Euler transformation was used to estimate a lower bound on total TCR beta diversity. In-frame beta chains were kept once TCRdb had trimmed the public reads at Q25 with fastp and called clones with MiXCR. Each entry is one CDR3 protein sequence, shown with its most common DNA and genes. For this entry, the V and J calls and clone size follow TCRdb and not the study's own pipeline. The sample data list over a million distinct CDR3 sequences, and less than 50% of these were observed just once. Approximately 17% of the sample is held by the ten biggest clonotypes.

The data derive from a study of blood T cells in healthy people across ages (dated by TCRdb to 2013 to 2016). Study-wide context: Template switching captured roughly one uniquely barcoded TCR beta cDNA molecule per two T cells in model experiments. The donors were split into four age groups: young (average around 15 years), middle-aged (nearly 40), aged (roughly 60) and long-lived (roughly 80). For two donors (one aged 18 to 30 and one aged 80 or older), the study analyzed two additional independent replicas of 1 million unique cDNA reads from the same blood draw. Donors of different ages were randomly distributed across sequencing lanes to avoid experimental bias. Age-related changes in TCR beta repertoire diversity were measured in the study by deep sequencing normalized with unique cDNA molecular identifiers. Paper-wide results and their limitations: Estimates of total diversity based on one million sequenced T cells were considered lower bounds and underestimates. Observed TCR beta diversity per million T cells fell roughly linearly with age, and a significant reduction was already apparent by age roughly 40. The CMV infection status of donors was not known, potentially confounding age-related changes in expanded clonotypes. Since profiling was done on bulk unsorted PBMCs, naive and antigen-experienced compartments could not be conclusively compared. The percentage of naive T cells measured by flow cytometry correlated strongly with observed TCR beta diversity. Compared with the aged group, more naive CD4+ T cells, fewer expanded clones and increased TCR diversity were shown by the long-lived group, suggesting age selection.

The approximately 39 donors, aged about 6 to 100 years, were systemically healthy Caucasian individuals from Russia. Each donor gave approximately 9.3 milliliters of peripheral blood, collected into EDTA-treated Vacutainer tubes. Ficoll-Paque density-gradient centrifugation was used to isolate PBMCs, with at least 6.5 million per sample. Trizol reagent was used to extract total RNA from the PBMCs, yielding at least 5.5 micrograms per sample. For every donor, an aliquot of PBMCs went through flow cytometry to measure the percentages of naive CD45RAhigh/CD27high T cells. Relative to germline, V is 3 bases shorter and J is 7 bases shorter, with 14 bases between their ends. Counted from cysteine to phenylalanine, this CDR3 has 14 amino acids. Here the CDR3 DNA is all that survives: 42 bases in frame from base 1. As encoded in the germline V gene, CDR1 is SGDLS while CDR2 is YYNGEE.

The V gene is TRBV9 and the J gene is TRBJ2-1; the D region possibly corresponds to TRBD1 (6 bases align). This TCR came from an older woman in good health. Sequencing was done on a sample of blood. The DNA sequence is as follows: TGTGCCAGCAGCGCTACCGGGACAAGAAATGAGCAGTTCTTC. Its protein reads: CASSATGTRNEQFF.